These 6 T cell receptor beta chains were sequenced from one sample in a study of graft-versus-host responses after intestinal transplantation (TCRdb year 2021). The time point label corresponds to: cells obtained before transplantation from donor or recipient. No antigen has been identified for these receptors. The library came from the immunoSEQ multiplex PCR assay. The table comes from immuneACCESS by way of TCRdb, which keeps in-frame sequences with V and J called. Part of the clones is missing from these tables; in studies checked, under half for an unresolved V gene and the rest for unknown reasons. The table for this sample lists under 150,000 clones; 95% of them were counted only once. Over 2.5% of the sample is in the top ten clones. The sequencing here drew on unstimulated CD8+ T cells sorted from spleen or lymph node cells, taken before intestinal transplant. The receptors shown here come from a human donor who received an intestinal transplant.

This chain joins TRBV28 and TRBJ2-7, with 12 bases fitting TRBD2. This CDR3 comprises 13 residues. J lost 3 bases, V lost 11 bases, and 5 bases had no gene match. CDR1 and CDR2 (germline): MDHEN, SYDVKM. The CDR3: CAGATSGSYEQYF. CDR3 sequence (DNA): TGTGCCGGTGCGACTAGCGGGAGCTACGAGCAGTACTTC.

The rearrangement links TRBV4-1 to TRBJ2-1; a possible D gene is TRBD2 (5 bases). This CDR3 is 16 amino acids long. The germline V gene encodes CDR1 MGHRA and CDR2 YSYEKL. V was clipped by 0 bases and J by 7 bases, with 16 bases between them. CDR3 in amino acids: CASSQEQSGGENEQFF. In DNA form, the CDR3 reads TGCGCCAGCAGCCAAGAGCAGAGCGGAGGAGAGAATGAGCAGTTCTTC.

J is TRBJ2-3 and V is TRBV5-1; TRBD2 might be the D (6 bases). V lost 3 bases and J 2 bases, leaving 16 bases between the germline ends. Germline CDR1 is SGHRS and CDR2 is YFSETQ. The CDR3 has 16 amino acids. The CDR3 region has the DNA TGCGCCAGCAGCTCAGGACTAAATCCTATCACAGATACGCAGTATTTT. Protein sequence: CASSSGLNPITDTQYF.

This clone occurred once. At the DNA level, this CDR3 is encoded by other sequences in the same sample as well. The chain links TRBV5-1 to TRBJ1-1; D gene uncertain. From germline, CDR1 is SGHRS and CDR2 YFSETQ. V dropped 1 base and J dropped 2 bases, with 0 bases sitting between them. The CDR3 is 11 residues long. The DNA of the CDR3 is TGCGCCAGCAGCTTGAACACTGAAGCTTTCTTT. As protein: CASSLNTEAFF.

The chain uses TRBV5-5 and TRBJ2-7; possibly TRBD1 or TRBD2 for D (5 bases each). This CDR3 is built from 13 residues. With 3 bases removed from V and 3 bases from J, the gap between germline ends came to 10 bases. Germline loops: CDR1 SGHKS, CDR2 YYEKEE (reference sequence). The CDR3 nucleotides read TGTGCCAGCAGCTGGGGACGGAACTACGAGCAGTACTTC. Its translation: CASSWGRNYEQYF.

The rearrangement joins TRBV5-1 to TRBJ1-4; D is perhaps TRBD1 (6 bases). The CDR3 loop spans 15 amino acids. The germline V gene has CDR1 SGHRS and CDR2 YFSETQ. Trimming pared 4 bases from V and 1 base from J, leaving 11 bases between. The CDR3 loop reads CASSMTGLTNEKLFF. The CDR3 DNA is TGCGCCAGCAGCATGACAGGCTTAACTAATGAAAAACTGTTTTTT.